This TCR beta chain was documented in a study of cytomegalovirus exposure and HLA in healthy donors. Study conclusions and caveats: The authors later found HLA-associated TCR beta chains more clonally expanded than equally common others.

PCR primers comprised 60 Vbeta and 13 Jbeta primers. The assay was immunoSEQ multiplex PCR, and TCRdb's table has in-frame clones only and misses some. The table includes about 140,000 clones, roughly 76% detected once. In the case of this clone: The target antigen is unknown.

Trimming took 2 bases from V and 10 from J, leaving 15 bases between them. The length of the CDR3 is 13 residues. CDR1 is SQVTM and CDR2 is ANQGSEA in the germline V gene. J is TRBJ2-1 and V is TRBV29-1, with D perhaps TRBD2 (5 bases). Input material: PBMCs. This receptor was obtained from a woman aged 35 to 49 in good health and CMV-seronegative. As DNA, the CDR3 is TGCAGCGTTGAAAAACCTCTAGCATCGGAGCAGTTCTTC. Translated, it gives CSVEKPLASEQFF.